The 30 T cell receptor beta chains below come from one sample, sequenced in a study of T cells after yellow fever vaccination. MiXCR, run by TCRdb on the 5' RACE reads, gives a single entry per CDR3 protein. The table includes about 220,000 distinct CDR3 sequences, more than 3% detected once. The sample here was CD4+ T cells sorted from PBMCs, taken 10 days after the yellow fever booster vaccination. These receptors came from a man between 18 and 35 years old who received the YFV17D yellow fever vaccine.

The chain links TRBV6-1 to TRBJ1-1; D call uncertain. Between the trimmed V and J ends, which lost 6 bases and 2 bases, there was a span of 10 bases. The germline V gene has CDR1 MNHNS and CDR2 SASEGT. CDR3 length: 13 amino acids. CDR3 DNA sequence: TGTGCCAGCAGGTTTTTGGGCAACACTGAAGCTTTCTTT. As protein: CASRFLGNTEAFF.

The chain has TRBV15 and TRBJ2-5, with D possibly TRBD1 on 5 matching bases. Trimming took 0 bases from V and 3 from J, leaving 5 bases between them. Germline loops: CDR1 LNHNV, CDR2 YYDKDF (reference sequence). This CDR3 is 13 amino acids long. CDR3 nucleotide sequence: TGTGCCACCAGCAGAGAACAGGAAGAGACCCAGTACTTC. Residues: CATSREQEETQYF.

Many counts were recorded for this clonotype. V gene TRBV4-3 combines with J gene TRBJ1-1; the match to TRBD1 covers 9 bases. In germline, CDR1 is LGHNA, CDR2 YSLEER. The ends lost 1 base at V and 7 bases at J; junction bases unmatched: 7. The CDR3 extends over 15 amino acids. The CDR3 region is CASSQGDNRGLEAFF. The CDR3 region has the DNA TGCGCCAGCAGCCAAGGAGATAACAGGGGGCTTGAAGCTTTCTTT.

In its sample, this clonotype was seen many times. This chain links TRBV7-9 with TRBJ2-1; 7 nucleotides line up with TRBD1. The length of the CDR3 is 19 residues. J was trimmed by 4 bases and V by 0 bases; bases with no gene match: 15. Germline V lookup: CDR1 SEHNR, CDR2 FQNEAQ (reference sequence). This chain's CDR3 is CASSLAVGRQGVGYNEQFF. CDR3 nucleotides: TGTGCCAGCAGCTTAGCAGTTGGGCGACAGGGAGTTGGGTACAATGAGCAGTTCTTC.

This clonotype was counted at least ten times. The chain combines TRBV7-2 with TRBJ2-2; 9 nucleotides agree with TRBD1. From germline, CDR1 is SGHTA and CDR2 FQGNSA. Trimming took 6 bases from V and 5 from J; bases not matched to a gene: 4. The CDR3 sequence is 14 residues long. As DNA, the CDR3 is TGTGCCAGCAGATCGGGACAGGGTACCGGGGAGCTGTTTTTT. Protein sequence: CASRSGQGTGELFF.

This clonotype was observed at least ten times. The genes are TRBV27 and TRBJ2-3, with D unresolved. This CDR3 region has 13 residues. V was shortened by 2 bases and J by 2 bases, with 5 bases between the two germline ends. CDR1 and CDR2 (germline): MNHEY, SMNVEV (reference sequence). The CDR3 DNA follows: TGTGCCAGCAGTTTAGTGGCCACAGATACGCAGTATTTT. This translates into CASSLVATDTQYF.

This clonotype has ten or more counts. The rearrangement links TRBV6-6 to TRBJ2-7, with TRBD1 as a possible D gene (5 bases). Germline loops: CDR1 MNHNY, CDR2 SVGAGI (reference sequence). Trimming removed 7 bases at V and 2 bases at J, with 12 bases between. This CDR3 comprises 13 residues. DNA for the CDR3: TGTGCCAGCATGGGGCAGAGACCCTACGAGCAGTACGTC. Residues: CASMGQRPYEQYV.

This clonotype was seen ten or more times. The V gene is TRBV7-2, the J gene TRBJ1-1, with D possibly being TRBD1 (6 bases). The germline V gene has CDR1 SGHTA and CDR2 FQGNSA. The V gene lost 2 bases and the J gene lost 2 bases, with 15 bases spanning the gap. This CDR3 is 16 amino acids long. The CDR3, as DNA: TGTGCCAGCAGCTTAAGGGCAGGGGCGTACAACACTGAAGCTTTCTTT. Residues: CASSLRAGAYNTEAFF. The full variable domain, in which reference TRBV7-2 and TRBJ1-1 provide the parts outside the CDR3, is GAGVSQSPSNKVTEKGKDVELRCDPISGHTALYWYRQSLGQGLEFLIYFQGNSAPDKSGLPSDRFSAERTGGSVSTLTIQRTQQEDSAVYLCASSLRAGAYNTEAFFGQGTRLTVV.

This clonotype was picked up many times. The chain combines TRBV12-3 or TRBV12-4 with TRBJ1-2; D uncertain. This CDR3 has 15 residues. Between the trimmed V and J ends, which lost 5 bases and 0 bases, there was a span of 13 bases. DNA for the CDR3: TGTGCCAGCAGTCCCGGTGAGACTACTAACTATGGCTACACCTTC. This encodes CASSPGETTNYGYTF.

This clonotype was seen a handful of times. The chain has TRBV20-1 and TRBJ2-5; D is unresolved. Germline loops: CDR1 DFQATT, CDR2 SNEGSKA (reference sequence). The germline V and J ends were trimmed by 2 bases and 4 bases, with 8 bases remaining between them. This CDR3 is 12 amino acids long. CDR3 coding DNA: TGCAGTGCTAGACCTCCCTCAGAGACCCAGTACTTC. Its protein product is CSARPPSETQYF.

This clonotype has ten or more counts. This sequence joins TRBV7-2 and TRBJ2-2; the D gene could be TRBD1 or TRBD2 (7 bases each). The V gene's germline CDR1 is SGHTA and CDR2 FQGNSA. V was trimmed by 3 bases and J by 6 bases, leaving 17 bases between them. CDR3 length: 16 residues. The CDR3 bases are TGTGCCAGCAGCTTGGGCAGGGGGGGCACGGCCGGGGAGCTGTTTTTT. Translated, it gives CASSLGRGGTAGELFF.

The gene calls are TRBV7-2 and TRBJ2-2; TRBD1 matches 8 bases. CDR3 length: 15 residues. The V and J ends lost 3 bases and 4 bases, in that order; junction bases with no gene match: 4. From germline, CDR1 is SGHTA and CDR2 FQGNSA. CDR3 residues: CASSFDRGSTGELFF. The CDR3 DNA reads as TGTGCCAGCAGCTTTGACAGGGGAAGCACCGGGGAGCTGTTTTTT.

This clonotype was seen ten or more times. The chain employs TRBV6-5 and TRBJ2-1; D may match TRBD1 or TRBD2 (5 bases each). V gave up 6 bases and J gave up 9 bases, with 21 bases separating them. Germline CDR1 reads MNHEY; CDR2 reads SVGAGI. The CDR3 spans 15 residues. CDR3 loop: CASSLQGDLLGEQFF. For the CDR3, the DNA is TGTGCCAGCAGCCTACAAGGGGACCTCCTAGGTGAGCAGTTCTTC.

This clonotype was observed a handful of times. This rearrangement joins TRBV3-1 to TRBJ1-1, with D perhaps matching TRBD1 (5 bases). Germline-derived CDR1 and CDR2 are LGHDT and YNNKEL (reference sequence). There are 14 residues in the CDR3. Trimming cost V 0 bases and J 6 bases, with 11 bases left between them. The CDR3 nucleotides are TGTGCCAGCAGCCAAGAGGGGAGGGGCCCTGAAGCTTTCTTT. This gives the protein CASSQEGRGPEAFF.

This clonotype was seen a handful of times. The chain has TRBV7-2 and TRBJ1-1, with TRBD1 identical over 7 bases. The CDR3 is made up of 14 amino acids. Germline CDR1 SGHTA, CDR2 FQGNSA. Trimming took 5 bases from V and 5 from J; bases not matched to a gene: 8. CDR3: CASSVRQGLTEAFF. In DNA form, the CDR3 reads TGTGCCAGCAGCGTAAGACAGGGATTGACTGAAGCTTTCTTT.

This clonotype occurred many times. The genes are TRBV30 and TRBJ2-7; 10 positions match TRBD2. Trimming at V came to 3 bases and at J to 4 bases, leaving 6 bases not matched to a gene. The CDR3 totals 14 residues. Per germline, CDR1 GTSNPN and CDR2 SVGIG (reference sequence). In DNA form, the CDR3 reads TGTGCCTGGAGAACGGTAGCGGGGGGTTACGAGCAGTACTTC. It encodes CAWRTVAGGYEQYF.

The CDR3 nucleotides are TGTGCCAGTACCCCTCTGGGCAGGGAGCACCTGTTTTTT. Residues: CASTPLGREHLFF. This chain joins TRBV19 and TRBJ1-4; D might be TRBD1 (5 bases). The V gene lost 7 bases and the J gene lost 14 bases, with 20 bases spanning the gap. This CDR3 has 13 amino acids. Looked up from germline, CDR1 is LNHDA and CDR2 is SQIVND (reference sequence).

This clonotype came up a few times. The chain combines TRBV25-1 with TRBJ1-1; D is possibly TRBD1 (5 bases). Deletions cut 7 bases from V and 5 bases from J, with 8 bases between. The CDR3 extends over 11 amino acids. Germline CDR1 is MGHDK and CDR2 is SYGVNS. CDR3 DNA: TGTGCCAGCAAACGGGGGACTGAAGCTTTCTTT. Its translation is CASKRGTEAFF. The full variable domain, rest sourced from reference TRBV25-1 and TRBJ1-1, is EADIYQTPRYLVIGTGKKITLECSQTMGHDKMYWYQQDPGMELHLIHYSYGVNSTEKGDLSSESTVSRIRTEHFPLTLESARPSHTSQYLCASKRGTEAFFGQGTRLTVV.

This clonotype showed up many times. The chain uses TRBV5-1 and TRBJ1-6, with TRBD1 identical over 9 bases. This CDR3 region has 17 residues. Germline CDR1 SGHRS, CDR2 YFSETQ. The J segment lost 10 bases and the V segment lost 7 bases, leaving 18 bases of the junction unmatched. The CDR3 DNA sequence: TGCGCCAGCGCTATATCGTCCGGGGGACAGGGTGGGTCACCCCTCCACTTT. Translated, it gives CASAISSGGQGGSPLHF.

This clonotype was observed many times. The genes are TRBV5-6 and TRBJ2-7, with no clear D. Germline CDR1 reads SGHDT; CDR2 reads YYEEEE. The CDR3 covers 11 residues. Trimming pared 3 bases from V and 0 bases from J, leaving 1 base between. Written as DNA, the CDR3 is TGTGCCAGCAGCTCCTCCTACGAGCAGTACGTC. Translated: CASSSSYEQYV.

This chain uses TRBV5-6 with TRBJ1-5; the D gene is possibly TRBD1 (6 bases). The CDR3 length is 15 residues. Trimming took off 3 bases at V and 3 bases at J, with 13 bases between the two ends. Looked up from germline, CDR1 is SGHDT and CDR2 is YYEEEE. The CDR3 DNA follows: TGTGCCAGCAGCTCCTGGCCAGGGGACAATCAGCCCCAGCATTTT. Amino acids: CASSSWPGDNQPQHF.

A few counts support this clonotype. The CDR3: CASIDRAQETQYF. CDR3 nucleotide sequence: TGTGCCAGCATCGACAGGGCCCAAGAGACCCAGTACTTC. The rearrangement joins TRBV7-8 to TRBJ2-5; 7 bases map to TRBD1. The CDR3 is made up of 13 amino acids. Germline-derived CDR1 and CDR2 are SGHVS and FQNEAQ. The V gene end was trimmed by 7 bases and the J gene end by 1 base; junction bases not matched to a gene: 3.

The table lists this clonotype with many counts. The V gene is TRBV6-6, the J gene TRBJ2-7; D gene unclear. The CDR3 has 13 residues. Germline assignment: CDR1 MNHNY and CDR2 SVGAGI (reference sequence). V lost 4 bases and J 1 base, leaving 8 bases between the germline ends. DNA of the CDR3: TGTGCCAGCAGTTGGGGTTCTTCCTACGAGCAGTACTTC. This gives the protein CASSWGSSYEQYF.

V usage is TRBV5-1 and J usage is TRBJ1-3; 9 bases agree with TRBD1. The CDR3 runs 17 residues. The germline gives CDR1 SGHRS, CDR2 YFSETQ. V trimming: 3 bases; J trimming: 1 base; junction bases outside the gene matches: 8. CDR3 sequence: CASSSEQGASSGNTIYF. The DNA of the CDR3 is TGCGCCAGCAGCTCGGAACAGGGGGCCTCATCTGGAAACACCATATATTTT.

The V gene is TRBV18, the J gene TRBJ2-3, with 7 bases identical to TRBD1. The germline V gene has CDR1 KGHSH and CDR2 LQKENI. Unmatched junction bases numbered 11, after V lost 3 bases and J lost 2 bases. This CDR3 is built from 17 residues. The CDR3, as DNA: TGTGCCAGCTCACCCCCTTGGGGACAGCCTTCCACAGATACGCAGTATTTT. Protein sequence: CASSPPWGQPSTDTQYF.

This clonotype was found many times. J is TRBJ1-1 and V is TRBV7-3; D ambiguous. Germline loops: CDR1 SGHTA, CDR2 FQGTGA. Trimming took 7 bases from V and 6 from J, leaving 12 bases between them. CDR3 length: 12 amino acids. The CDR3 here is CASKGRYSEAFF. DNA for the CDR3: TGTGCCAGCAAAGGTCGGTACTCTGAAGCTTTCTTT.

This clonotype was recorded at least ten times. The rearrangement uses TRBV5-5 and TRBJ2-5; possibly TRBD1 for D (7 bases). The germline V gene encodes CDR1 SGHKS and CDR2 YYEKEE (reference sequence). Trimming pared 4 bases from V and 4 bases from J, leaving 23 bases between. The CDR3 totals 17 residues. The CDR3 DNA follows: TGTGCCAGCAGCGCTGTCATTTGGCAGGGGGGAGGAGAGACCCAGTACTTC. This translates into CASSAVIWQGGGETQYF.

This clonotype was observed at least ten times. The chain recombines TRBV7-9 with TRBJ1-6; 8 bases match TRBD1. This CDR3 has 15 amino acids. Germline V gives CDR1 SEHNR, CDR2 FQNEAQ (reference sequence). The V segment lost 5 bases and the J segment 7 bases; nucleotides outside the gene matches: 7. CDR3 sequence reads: CASSTRTGNNSPLHF. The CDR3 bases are TGTGCCAGCAGCACCAGGACAGGGAACAATTCACCCCTCCACTTT.

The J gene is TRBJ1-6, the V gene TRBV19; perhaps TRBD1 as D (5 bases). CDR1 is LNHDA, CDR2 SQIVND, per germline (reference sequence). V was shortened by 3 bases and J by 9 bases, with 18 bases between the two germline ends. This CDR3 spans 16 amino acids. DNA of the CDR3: TGTGCCAGTAGTATCGAGGGGTTCTCCCCTTCTTCACCCCTCCACTTT. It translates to CASSIEGFSPSSPLHF. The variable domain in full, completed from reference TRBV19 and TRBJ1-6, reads DGGITQSPKYLFRKEGQNVTLSCEQNLNHDAMYWYRQDPGQGLRLIYYSQIVNDFQKGDIAEGYSVSREKKESFPLTVTSAQKNPTAFYLCASSIEGFSPSSPLHFGNGTRLTVT.

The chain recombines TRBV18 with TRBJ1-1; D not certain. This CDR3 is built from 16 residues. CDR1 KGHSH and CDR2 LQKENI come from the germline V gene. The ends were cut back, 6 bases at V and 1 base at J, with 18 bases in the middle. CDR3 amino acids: CASSAPAGNGNTEAFF. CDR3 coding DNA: TGTGCCAGCTCGGCTCCTGCGGGTAACGGGAACACTGAAGCTTTCTTT.